These T cell receptor beta chains were read from a single sample in a study of blood T cell repertoires in COVID-19. This table comes from immunoSEQ multiplex PCR, and its TCRdb copy is limited to in-frame clones, with some not included. Of roughly 220,000 clones detected, less than 90% appear once; the ten largest clones hold about 20%. Sequenced: peripheral blood. The origin of the receptors is a man younger than 45 with active or convalescent COVID-19. The CDR3 runs from the conserved cysteine through the conserved F or W. The D gene is left open where the match is weak. Where a row states a size, it is once, few, many or the class of an expanded clone; other rows omit it.

>TRBJ2-1|TRBD1|TRBV5-1|once
TGCGCCAGCAGCTTGGGGGGACAGTTGAATGAGCAGTTCTTC
CASSLGGQLNEQFF
>TRBJ2-5|TRBD2|TRBV7-2|.
TGTGCCAGCAGCTTTAGCGGGGGGCCTTTACAAGAGACCCAGTACTTC
CASSFSGGPLQETQYF
>TRBJ1-4|.|TRBV4-1|few
TGCGCCAGCAGCCAAGAAGGGGGGAGGGTGGAAAAACTGTTTTTT
CASSQEGGRVEKLFF
>TRBJ2-1|.|TRBV5-1|.
TGCGCCAGCAGCTTTAACAATGAGCAGTTCTTC
CASSFNNEQFF
>TRBJ2-4|.|TRBV10-3|.
TGTGCCATCAGTGAGTCGGGCGCACAGCTTCTAGCCAAAAACATTCAGTACTTC
CAISESGAQLLAKNIQYF
>TRBJ2-3|.|TRBV20-1|.
TGCAGTGCTGAGTTGTCAGATACGCAGTATTTT
CSAELSDTQYF
>TRBJ2-5|TRBD2|TRBV7-2|.
TGTGCCAGCAGCTCGAGACTAGCCCAAGAGACCCAGTACTTC
CASSSRLAQETQYF
>TRBJ2-6|.|TRBV6-5|.
TGTGCCAGCAAAAAAAGAGCTGGGGCCAACGTCCTGACTTTC
CASKKRAGANVLTF
>TRBJ1-2|.|TRBV5-5|.
TGTGCCAGCAGTTCTCGGGACACCGCTAACTATGGCTACACCTTC
CASSSRDTANYGYTF
>TRBJ2-1|TRBD1|TRBV5-1|.
TGCGCCAGCAGTCCGGGACAGGGCCCGACGGGTGAGCAGTTCTTC
CASSPGQGPTGEQFF
>TRBJ2-2|.|TRBV7-2|.
TGTGCCAGCAGCTTAGGATCGGGTGAAAGGTCCGGGGAGCTGTTTTTT
CASSLGSGERSGELFF
>TRBJ2-1|.|TRBV19|.
TGTGCCAGTGGCGGGGCGAGCTCCTACAATGAGCAGTTCTTC
CASGGASSYNEQFF
>TRBJ2-4|TRBD1|TRBV5-4|once
TGTGCCAGCAGCTCGAGACAGGGGTTGTCGATTCAGTACTTC
CASSSRQGLSIQYF
>TRBJ2-3|TRBD2|TRBV5-1|few
TGCGCCAGCATCGACAACGGACTAGCGGGGGGAGATACGCAGTATTTT
CASIDNGLAGGDTQYF
>TRBJ1-2|.|TRBV10-3|.
TGTGCCATCAGGGAAGGGAGGGCCAACTATGGCTACACCTTC
CAIREGRANYGYTF
>TRBJ1-2|.|TRBV3-1/TRBV3-2|.
TGTGCCAGCAGCCCGGGAGACTATGGCTACACCTTC
CASSPGDYGYTF
>TRBJ1-1|.|TRBV5-1|once
TGCGCCAGCACCCCCGGTTGGGGAGACACTGAAGCTTTCTTT
CASTPGWGDTEAFF
>TRBJ2-1|.|TRBV3-1/TRBV3-2|.
TGTGCCAGCAGCCAAGGAGGACAGTACAATGAGCAGTTCTTC
CASSQGGQYNEQFF
>TRBJ1-1|.|TRBV27|.
TGTGCCAGCAGTTTTGGAGGCCTTAGGCGCACTGAAGCTTTCTTT
CASSFGGLRRTEAFF
>TRBJ1-6|.|TRBV30|.
TGTGCCTGCGTGGGAGGGAATTCACCCCTCCACTTT
CACVGGNSPLHF
>TRBJ2-7|.|TRBV28|.
TGTGCCAGCAGGCCGGCAGGGGGGCGCTACGAGCAGTACTTC
CASRPAGGRYEQYF
>TRBJ1-1|.|TRBV7-9|.
TGTGCCAGCAGCTTGTCGGGGGGCACTGAAGCTTTCTTT
CASSLSGGTEAFF
>TRBJ1-6|.|TRBV28|once
TGTGCCAGCAGTTTAAGGGGGGGGGATAATTCACCCCTCCACTTT
CASSLRGGDNSPLHF
>TRBJ2-1|.|TRBV2|few
TGTGCCAGCGGGGGGACAGCCTACAATGAGCAGTTCTTC
CASGGTAYNEQFF